The 32 T cell receptor beta chains in this list originate from one sample, sequenced in a study of shared clonotypes between healthy human individuals. Clones were read by immunoSEQ multiplex PCR, and TCRdb kept only the in-frame ones, dropping some. This table has 2 million to 2.5 million clones, about 94% appearing once. Sequencing input: naive CD4+ T cells sorted from blood. Sample subset: CD45RA+ positively selected. All receptors come from a man in his late teens or twenties in good health.

The J gene is TRBJ1-1, the V gene TRBV27; no clear D gene. Between the trimmed V and J ends, which lost 3 bases and 6 bases, there was a span of 11 bases. The CDR3 runs 13 residues. The V gene's germline CDR1 is MNHEY and CDR2 SMNVEV (reference sequence). CDR3 DNA: TGTGCCAGCAGTTTCAGAGAACAGTCTGAAGCTTTCTTT. As protein: CASSFREQSEAFF.

J is TRBJ2-5 and V is TRBV6-5; 12 bases map to TRBD1. This CDR3 region has 16 residues. Germline V gene data show CDR1 as MNHEY and CDR2 as SVGAGI. J was trimmed by 5 bases and V by 4 bases; bases with no gene match: 8. The CDR3 sequence: CASSSPRDRGRETQYF. The CDR3 region has the DNA TGTGCCAGCAGTTCACCCCGGGACAGGGGGCGGGAGACCCAGTACTTC.

The CDR3 loop is CSVGQPDYGYTF. The CDR3 DNA reads TGCAGCGTAGGACAGCCTGACTATGGCTACACCTTC. The V call is TRBV29-1, the J call TRBJ1-2, with D tentatively TRBD1 (6 bases). Germline V gene sequence: CDR1 SQVTM, CDR2 ANQGSEA. Trimming shortened V by 6 bases and J by 3 bases, and 11 bases separated the two germline ends. The CDR3 is 12 amino acids.

CDR3 in amino acids: CASSEEQPPIYF. The DNA of the CDR3 is TGTGCCAGCAGTGAAGAGCAGCCGCCCATATATTTT. The rearrangement joins TRBV25-1 to TRBJ1-3; no firm D call. The CDR3 is 12 amino acids. Deletions cut 2 bases from V and 11 bases from J, with 10 bases between. Per the germline V gene, CDR1 is MGHDK and CDR2 is SYGVNS.

This sequence joins TRBV2 and TRBJ1-1; D unclear. V gave up 5 bases and J gave up 4 bases, with 11 bases separating them. Germline CDR1 SNHLY, CDR2 FYNNEI. This CDR3 has 13 residues. The CDR3 spells CASSPWWGTEAFF. The CDR3 DNA reads as TGTGCCAGCAGTCCCTGGTGGGGCACTGAAGCTTTCTTT.

This CDR3 reads CASGPGGSETQYF. As DNA, the CDR3 is TGTGCTAGTGGTCCCGGGGGCTCGGAGACCCAGTACTTC. The chain recombines TRBV12-5 with TRBJ2-5; tentatively, D is TRBD1 or TRBD2 (6 bases each). V was trimmed by 5 bases and J by 5 bases, leaving 12 bases between them. Germline CDR1 LGHNT, CDR2 FRNRAP. The CDR3 extends over 13 amino acids.

The rearrangement links TRBV19 to TRBJ2-7; the match to TRBD2 covers 10 bases. Germline values: CDR1 LNHDA, CDR2 SQIVND (reference sequence). Trimming cost V 5 bases and J 9 bases; bases outside gene matches: 10. The CDR3 is 14 residues long. CDR3 DNA sequence: TGTGCCAGTAGTGTTAGCGGGAGGCTAGGACGGCAGTACTTC. Its protein product is CASSVSGRLGRQYF. Using reference TRBV19 and TRBJ2-7 for the parts outside the CDR3, the full variable domain is DGGITQSPKYLFRKEGQNVTLSCEQNLNHDAMYWYRQDPGQGLRLIYYSQIVNDFQKGDIAEGYSVSREKKESFPLTVTSAQKNPTAFYLCASSVSGRLGRQYFGPGTRLTVT.

The chain employs TRBV29-1 and TRBJ2-1; TRBD2 is a possible D gene (6 bases). The V end lost 6 bases, the J end lost 9 bases, and 21 bases lay between the germline ends. This CDR3 contains 14 residues. The germline V gene has CDR1 SQVTM and CDR2 ANQGSEA. CDR3 DNA: TGCAGCGTCGAGGGACGACTAGTCCTCAGTGAGCAGTTCTTC. It codes for CSVEGRLVLSEQFF.

This rearrangement joins TRBV9 to TRBJ2-7, with TRBD2 as a possible D gene (7 bases). Germline loops: CDR1 SGDLS, CDR2 YYNGEE. The CDR3 is 15 amino acids. Trimming removed 0 bases at V and 3 bases at J, with 13 bases between. This chain's CDR3 is CASSVGRRGHYEQYF. The CDR3 DNA is TGTGCCAGCAGCGTAGGTCGGCGGGGGCACTACGAGCAGTACTTC.

V and J are TRBV6-5 and TRBJ2-2; the D gene is possibly TRBD1 (5 bases). The CDR3 runs 14 residues. The germline V gene has CDR1 MNHEY and CDR2 SVGAGI. Trimming removed 6 bases at V and 0 bases at J, with 8 bases between. The CDR3 region is CASRQVPNTGELFF. The CDR3 DNA reads as TGTGCCAGCAGACAGGTTCCGAACACCGGGGAGCTGTTTTTT.

The chain joins TRBV27 to TRBJ2-7; 11 bases align to TRBD2. The junction had 7 bases not matched to a gene; V was cut back by 7 bases and J by 2 bases. Germline CDR1 is MNHEY and CDR2 is SMNVEV (reference sequence). The CDR3 length is 15 residues. CDR3 in DNA: TGTGCCAGCAAAGTTCTAGCGGGAGGCCCCTACGAGCAGTACTTC. Translated: CASKVLAGGPYEQYF.

The gene calls are TRBV29-1 and TRBJ1-1; possible D gene TRBD1, 6 bases. From germline, CDR1 is SQVTM and CDR2 ANQGSEA. V was trimmed by 4 bases and J by 1 base, leaving 10 bases between them. The CDR3 length is 13 residues. The CDR3 coding sequence is TGCAGCGTTGTGGTCAGGGGGAACACTGAAGCTTTCTTT. Translating gives CSVVVRGNTEAFF.

On this clone itself: Germline and junction disagree at one end, which may indicate a read error. The gene calls are TRBV2 and TRBJ2-7; D ambiguous. The germline CDR1 and CDR2 sequences are SNHLY and FYNNEI. This CDR3 is built from 12 residues. Here the CDR3 reads CASSEFGLSNTF. The DNA of the CDR3 is TGTGCCAGCAGTGAATTCGGCCTATCGAATACCTTC.

The chain recombines TRBV25-1 with TRBJ2-5; tentative D call: TRBD1 (6 bases). V was cut by 4 bases and J by 1 base, with 13 bases left in between. There are 15 residues in the CDR3. Germline values: CDR1 MGHDK, CDR2 SYGVNS. Written as DNA, the CDR3 is TGTGCCAGCAGTGGCCGAAACAGGGCCCAAGAGACCCAGTACTTC. Its translation is CASSGRNRAQETQYF. Based on the CDR3 plus reference TRBV25-1 and TRBJ2-5, the full variable domain is EADIYQTPRYLVIGTGKKITLECSQTMGHDKMYWYQQDPGMELHLIHYSYGVNSTEKGDLSSESTVSRIRTEHFPLTLESARPSHTSQYLCASSGRNRAQETQYFGPGTRLLVL.

The V call is TRBV6-5, the J call TRBJ1-3; no firm D call. CDR1 and CDR2 from the germline V gene are MNHEY and SVGAGI. Trimming took off 0 bases at V and 0 bases at J, with 9 bases between the two ends. This CDR3 contains 16 residues. The CDR3 coding sequence is TGTGCCAGCAGTTACTCTATCTTGCCCTCTGGAAACACCATATATTTT. Translation: CASSYSILPSGNTIYF.

This chain uses TRBV29-1 with TRBJ2-5; D might be TRBD1 or TRBD2, each matching 5 bases. The germline CDR1 and CDR2 sequences are SQVTM and ANQGSEA. The germline V and J ends were trimmed by 6 bases and 5 bases, with 13 bases remaining between them. The CDR3 runs to 12 residues. CDR3 nucleotide sequence: TGCAGCGTGGGGGATGGGGACGAGACCCAGTACTTC. It yields the protein CSVGDGDETQYF.

This chain uses TRBV4-1 with TRBJ1-4; D call uncertain. Germline-derived CDR1 and CDR2 are MGHRA and YSYEKL. This CDR3 region has 14 residues. Trimming pared 1 base from V and 4 bases from J, leaving 7 bases between. The CDR3 here is CASSQGEFNEKLFF. The CDR3 DNA reads as TGCGCCAGCAGCCAAGGGGAATTTAATGAAAAACTGTTTTTT.

This clone has a handful of counts. The V call is TRBV7-9, the J call TRBJ1-6; 7 positions match TRBD1. Germline V gives CDR1 SEHNR, CDR2 FQNEAQ (reference sequence). The CDR3 totals 14 residues. J gave up 7 bases and V 5 bases, and 5 bases lay outside the gene matches. CDR3 bases: TGTGCCAGCAGCACCCCGGGACAGAATTCACCCCTCCACTTT. Amino acids: CASSTPGQNSPLHF.

The chain joins TRBV9 to TRBJ2-5; TRBD2 matches 15 bases. This CDR3 is 15 amino acids long. Looked up from germline, CDR1 is SGDLS and CDR2 is YYNGEE. J gave up 5 bases and V 4 bases, and 3 bases lay outside the gene matches. DNA of the CDR3: TGTGCCAGCAGCCAGGGGACTAGCGGGAGGGAGACCCAGTACTTC. Its translation: CASSQGTSGRETQYF.

The J gene is TRBJ2-1, the V gene TRBV7-9, with a tentative D call TRBD2 (5 bases). CDR1 is SEHNR and CDR2 is FQNEAQ in the germline V gene (reference sequence). Trimming shortened V by 1 base and J by 7 bases, and 11 bases separated the two germline ends. This CDR3 region has 14 residues. CDR3 sequence reads: CASSLGGVKNEQFF. The CDR3 coding sequence is TGTGCCAGCAGCTTAGGGGGAGTGAAGAATGAGCAGTTCTTC.

The CDR3 is CAISVEGARGYTF. CDR3 DNA sequence: TGTGCCATCAGTGTTGAGGGGGCGCGTGGCTACACCTTC. The V call is TRBV10-3, the J call TRBJ1-2; 7 bases map to TRBD1. Losses at the gene ends were 4 bases for V and 7 bases for J; bases not matched to a gene: 6. The CDR3 length is 13 residues. Germline V gene data show CDR1 as ENHRY and CDR2 as SYGVKD.

The chain carries TRBV15 and TRBJ2-7; 7 bases are a match to TRBD2. V lost 4 bases, J lost 2 bases, and 5 bases stayed unmatched. The CDR3 loop spans 14 amino acids. Germline CDR1 is LNHNV and CDR2 is YYDKDF (reference sequence). The CDR3 DNA follows: TGTGCCACCAGCACTAGCGGAACCCCCTACGAGCAGTACTTC. The encoded protein is CATSTSGTPYEQYF.

This chain uses TRBV2 with TRBJ2-5; 10 bases agree with TRBD2. Trimming took 8 bases from V and 4 from J; bases not matched to a gene: 10. CDR1 and CDR2 from the germline V gene are SNHLY and FYNNEI. The CDR3 sequence is 15 residues long. CDR3 sequence (DNA): TGTGCCAGCGGTCTAGCGGGGGCCCCCATAGAGACCCAGTACTTC. Protein sequence: CASGLAGAPIETQYF.

The chain couples TRBV9 to TRBJ1-3; D possibly corresponds to TRBD1 (6 bases). Germline V lookup: CDR1 SGDLS, CDR2 YYNGEE. V lost 4 bases and J lost 0, with 11 bases in between. The CDR3 is 15 amino acids. Written as DNA, the CDR3 is TGTGCCAGCAGCACAACAGGGAGCTCTGGAAACACCATATATTTT. Translating it yields CASSTTGSSGNTIYF. The complete variable domain, with remaining parts taken from reference TRBV9 and TRBJ1-3, reads DSGVTQTPKHLITATGQRVTLRCSPRSGDLSVYWYQQSLDQGLQFLIQYYNGEERAKGNILERFSAQQFPDLHSELNLSSLELGDSALYFCASSTTGSSGNTIYFGEGSWLTVV.

This rearrangement joins TRBV10-2 to TRBJ2-5, with D perhaps matching TRBD1 or TRBD2 (5 bases each). The CDR3 consists of 16 residues. Trimming removed 4 bases from V and 4 bases from J, with 19 bases in between. Looked up from germline, CDR1 is WSHSY and CDR2 is SAAADI. CDR3 DNA sequence: TGCGCCAGCAGTGGTTACTTCGAGGGGCTGGGAGAGACCCAGTACTTC. This sequence encodes CASSGYFEGLGETQYF.

The rearrangement links TRBV6-1 to TRBJ1-4; D is unresolved. Per the germline V gene, CDR1 is MNHNS and CDR2 is SASEGT. Trimming left V 4 bases short and J 4 bases short, with 7 bases between. The CDR3 contains 13 residues. CDR3 in amino acids: CASSARINEKLFF. The CDR3 DNA sequence: TGTGCCAGCAGTGCCCGGATTAATGAAAAACTGTTTTTT.

This chain connects TRBV19 to TRBJ2-2, with D possibly being TRBD2 (6 bases). This CDR3 spans 17 amino acids. Germline V gives CDR1 LNHDA, CDR2 SQIVND (reference sequence). V lost 6 bases to trimming and J lost 0 bases, with 17 bases between them. In DNA form, the CDR3 reads TGTGCCAGTAGGACGAAAGGGACTCCAACGAACACCGGGGAGCTGTTTTTT. Protein: CASRTKGTPTNTGELFF.

V and J are TRBV9 and TRBJ1-1, with D perhaps matching TRBD1 (6 bases). Looked up from germline, CDR1 is SGDLS and CDR2 is YYNGEE. Trimming cost V 0 bases and J 6 bases, with 15 bases left between them. The CDR3 extends over 15 amino acids. The chain's CDR3 is CASSVVNGGQAEAFF. CDR3 coding DNA: TGTGCCAGCAGCGTAGTTAATGGGGGGCAGGCTGAAGCTTTCTTT.

This chain connects TRBV30 to TRBJ1-3, with a tentative D call TRBD1 (5 bases). CDR1 and CDR2 (germline): GTSNPN, SVGIG (reference sequence). Between the trimmed V and J ends, which lost 0 bases and 2 bases, there was a span of 17 bases. The CDR3 sequence is 17 residues long. The chain's CDR3 is CAWSVRRQGVAGNTIYF. The DNA of the CDR3 is TGTGCCTGGAGTGTACGACGTCAGGGTGTTGCTGGAAACACCATATATTTT.

The chain links TRBV5-6 to TRBJ1-2; 9 nucleotides agree with TRBD1. V was clipped by 4 bases and J by 2 bases; unmatched bases: 6. From germline, CDR1 is SGHDT and CDR2 YYEEEE. The CDR3 is 15 residues long. The CDR3, as DNA: TGTGCCAGCAGCCTGGGGGACAGGGCCAACTATGGCTACACCTTC. Translating it yields CASSLGDRANYGYTF.

The V and J genes are TRBV4-2 and TRBJ2-1; 14 bases match TRBD2. Unmatched junction bases numbered 3, after V lost 1 base and J lost 7 bases. The germline CDR1 and CDR2 sequences are LGHNA and YNFKEQ. The CDR3 extends over 16 amino acids. The CDR3 DNA is TGTGCCAGCAGCCAAGGACTAGCGGGGGGGGATAATGAGCAGTTCTTC. Its translation: CASSQGLAGGDNEQFF.

This clone was seen a single time. CDR3 amino acids: CASSLGGGFSTDTQYF. The CDR3 DNA is TGCGCCAGCAGCTTGGGAGGGGGTTTTTCCACAGATACGCAGTATTTT. The chain recombines TRBV5-1 with TRBJ2-3; TRBD1 might be the D (6 bases). The CDR3 spans 16 residues. Germline V CDR1 and CDR2: SGHRS, YFSETQ. The V end was cut by 0 bases, the J end by 2 bases, with 13 bases between.